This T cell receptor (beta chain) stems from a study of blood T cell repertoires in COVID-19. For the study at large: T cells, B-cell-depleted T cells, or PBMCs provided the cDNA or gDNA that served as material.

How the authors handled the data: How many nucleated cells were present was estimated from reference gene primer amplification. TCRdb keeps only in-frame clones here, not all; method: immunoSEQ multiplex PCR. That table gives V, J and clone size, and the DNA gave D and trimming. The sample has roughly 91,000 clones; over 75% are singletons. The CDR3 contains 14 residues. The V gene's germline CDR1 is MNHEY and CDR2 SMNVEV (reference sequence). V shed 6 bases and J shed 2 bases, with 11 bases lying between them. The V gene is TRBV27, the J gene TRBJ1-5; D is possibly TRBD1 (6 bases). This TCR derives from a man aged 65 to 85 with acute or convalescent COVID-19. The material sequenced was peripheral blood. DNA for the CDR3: TGTGCCAGCAGACTACAGGGAGGCAATCAGCCCCAGCATTTT. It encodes CASRLQGGNQPQHF.